These 22 T cell receptor beta chains came from one sample sequenced in a study of cytomegalovirus exposure and HLA in healthy donors. Primers included in the PCR were 60 Vbeta and 13 Jbeta primers. Profiled with immunoSEQ multiplex PCR; TCRdb holds only in-frame clones, not every one. The repertoire holds about 180,000 clones, roughly 75% seen once, with 1.5% to 2% in the top ten. The sample was PBMCs. The receptors derive from a woman under 40 in good health and CMV-seronegative.

The chain carries TRBV6-5 and TRBJ2-7; 8 bases agree with TRBD2. Germline V gives CDR1 MNHEY, CDR2 SVGAGI. The V segment lost 7 bases and the J segment 2 bases; nucleotides outside the gene matches: 7. The CDR3 covers 14 residues. The CDR3 DNA is TGTGCCAGCACCATGGGCGGGGGGCCCTACGAGCAGTACTTC. This encodes CASTMGGGPYEQYF.

CDR3 sequence reads: CASSLRGTRSYEQYF. CDR3 sequence (DNA): TGTGCCAGCAGCCTTAGGGGGACAAGATCCTACGAGCAGTACTTC. The rearrangement uses TRBV7-8 and TRBJ2-7; perhaps TRBD1 as D (6 bases). Trimming stripped 5 bases from V and 1 base from J, with 15 bases between. CDR1 is SGHVS and CDR2 is FQNEAQ in the germline V gene. The CDR3 is 15 residues long.

This clone appeared a few times. J is TRBJ1-3 and V is TRBV5-6; a weak D match, TRBD1 (6 bases). With 4 bases removed from V and 3 bases from J, the gap between germline ends came to 11 bases. The germline gives CDR1 SGHDT, CDR2 YYEEEE. The CDR3 contains 14 residues. The CDR3 sequence: CASSRDILGNTIYF. DNA of the CDR3: TGTGCCAGCAGCCGGGACATACTTGGAAACACCATATATTTT.

This clone has just one count. V and J are TRBV4-1 and TRBJ1-1, with TRBD1 matching 7 bases. This CDR3 comprises 19 residues. V trimming: 0 bases; J trimming: 6 bases; junction bases outside the gene matches: 19. Germline V CDR1 and CDR2: MGHRA, YSYEKL. This chain's CDR3 is CASSQDLGQLSPGFPEAFF. In nucleotides, the CDR3 is TGCGCCAGCAGCCAAGATTTGGGACAGTTATCACCAGGGTTCCCTGAAGCTTTCTTT.

This chain links TRBV2 with TRBJ1-1; perhaps TRBD1 as D (6 bases). The germline V gene encodes CDR1 SNHLY and CDR2 FYNNEI. V lost 6 bases and J lost 0, with 14 bases in between. This CDR3 contains 15 residues. The CDR3 nucleotides read TGTGCCAGCAGATACCCACAGGGCCTGAACACTGAAGCTTTCTTT. Protein sequence: CASRYPQGLNTEAFF.

This clone was detected only once. V and J are TRBV19 and TRBJ2-7; the match to TRBD1 covers 10 bases. Per the germline V gene, CDR1 is LNHDA and CDR2 is SQIVND (reference sequence). Trimming at V came to 3 bases and at J to 4 bases, leaving 6 bases not matched to a gene. This CDR3 contains 15 residues. The CDR3 coding sequence is TGTGCCAGTAGTATTCGACAGGGGGCACCTTACGAGCAGTACTTC. It codes for CASSIRQGAPYEQYF.

V gene TRBV9 combines with J gene TRBJ2-3; D gene uncertain. V shed 0 bases and J shed 3 bases, with 5 bases lying between them. The CDR3 is 13 amino acids. The germline CDR1 and CDR2 sequences are SGDLS and YYNGEE. The CDR3 spells CASSVARTDTQYF. CDR3 nucleotide sequence: TGTGCCAGCAGCGTAGCCCGGACAGATACGCAGTATTTT.

The chain has TRBV5-1 and TRBJ2-5; 9 bases match TRBD1. Germline values: CDR1 SGHRS, CDR2 YFSETQ. CDR3 length: 15 amino acids. The junction had 7 bases not matched to a gene; V was cut back by 7 bases and J by 0 bases. In nucleotides, the CDR3 is TGCGCCAGCGGAACCGGGGACAGGGACCAAGAGACCCAGTACTTC. Protein sequence: CASGTGDRDQETQYF.

This rearrangement joins TRBV4-3 to TRBJ2-3; D remains ambiguous. The CDR3 runs 14 residues. The V end was cut by 0 bases, the J end by 6 bases, with 10 bases between. Germline loops: CDR1 LGHNA, CDR2 YSLEER. The CDR3 protein is CASSQDDSRDTQYF. The CDR3 nucleotides are TGCGCCAGCAGCCAAGATGACTCGCGGGATACGCAGTATTTT.

This chain links TRBV7-3 with TRBJ2-2; D is perhaps TRBD1 (6 bases). The CDR3 spans 15 residues. Germline CDR1 and CDR2: SGHTA and FQGTGA. The V and J ends lost 0 bases and 6 bases respectively, with 11 bases between them. As DNA, the CDR3 is TGTGCCAGCAGCTTAACAACAGGGATTCCCGGGGAGCTGTTTTTT. Protein sequence: CASSLTTGIPGELFF.

This rearrangement joins TRBV10-3 to TRBJ1-5; 9 bases are a match to TRBD1. The V gene end was trimmed by 10 bases and the J gene end by 6 bases; junction bases not matched to a gene: 13. This CDR3 has 15 amino acids. Germline loops: CDR1 ENHRY, CDR2 SYGVKD. The CDR3 coding sequence is TGTGCCACCTCTACGGGACAGGGATTCGGTCAGCCCCAGCATTTT. This gives the protein CATSTGQGFGQPQHF.

The chain combines TRBV7-9 with TRBJ2-3, with D tentatively TRBD2 (6 bases). From germline, CDR1 is SEHNR and CDR2 FQNEAQ (reference sequence). V dropped 0 bases and J dropped 5 bases, with 21 bases sitting between them. The CDR3 loop spans 18 amino acids. The CDR3 DNA reads TGTGCCAGCAGCTTAGCGTTCGGGGGAGAGTACGTTGGAGATACGCAGTATTTT. Translating it yields CASSLAFGGEYVGDTQYF.

This rearrangement joins TRBV10-2 to TRBJ2-5; 11 bases are shared with TRBD2. V shed 4 bases, J shed 5 bases, and the junction held 6 bases outside the gene matches. This CDR3 has 15 residues. Germline CDR1 WSHSY, CDR2 SAAADI. In nucleotides, the CDR3 is TGCGCCAGCAGTGGTAGCGGGGGGGCAGGGGAGACCCAGTACTTC. As protein: CASSGSGGAGETQYF.

This clone was seen a single time. This chain joins TRBV5-6 and TRBJ2-1; D uncertain. In germline, CDR1 is SGHDT, CDR2 YYEEEE. V was shortened by 1 base and J by 4 bases, with 3 bases between the two germline ends. The CDR3 runs 12 residues. CDR3 sequence reads: CASSLIYNEQFF. The CDR3 region has the DNA TGTGCCAGCAGCTTGATATACAATGAGCAGTTCTTC.

This clone was found a few times. The chain is built from TRBV6-6 and TRBJ1-5; D unclear. V was clipped by 7 bases and J by 0 bases, with 10 bases between them. The germline V gene has CDR1 MNHNY and CDR2 SVGAGI (reference sequence). The CDR3 is 14 residues long. CDR3 residues: CASTVANSNQPQHF. The CDR3, as DNA: TGTGCCAGCACCGTAGCGAATAGCAATCAGCCCCAGCATTTT.

The genes are TRBV5-1 and TRBJ2-7; the match to TRBD2 covers 11 bases. The CDR3 loop spans 15 amino acids. V lost 3 bases and J lost 6; bases outside the gene matches: 8. Germline values: CDR1 SGHRS, CDR2 YFSETQ. The CDR3 bases are TGCGCCAGCAGCTCACTAGCGGGGGATATTGGCGAGCAGTACTTC. Protein sequence: CASSSLAGDIGEQYF.

The chain joins TRBV27 to TRBJ2-3; 8 bases agree with TRBD2. The CDR3 sequence is 16 residues long. V gave up 6 bases and J gave up 3 bases; unmatched junction bases: 11. Germline V CDR1 and CDR2: MNHEY, SMNVEV (reference sequence). CDR3 in amino acids: CASSGGRRGVTDTQYF. As DNA, the CDR3 is TGTGCCAGCAGCGGCGGCCGGCGGGGGGTAACAGATACGCAGTATTTT.

The chain uses TRBV9 and TRBJ1-1; TRBD1 is a possible D gene (6 bases). This CDR3 is built from 15 residues. V shed 0 bases and J shed 0 bases, with 9 bases lying between them. CDR1 is SGDLS, CDR2 YYNGEE, per germline. The DNA of the CDR3 is TGTGCCAGCAGCGTAGTGGACAGAATGAACACTGAAGCTTTCTTT. Residues: CASSVVDRMNTEAFF.

This clone was counted between two and nine times. The rearrangement uses TRBV7-9 and TRBJ2-5, with a weak D call TRBD1 (6 bases). CDR1 and CDR2 (germline): SEHNR, FQNEAQ (reference sequence). The CDR3 is 14 residues long. V was trimmed by 5 bases and J by 1 base, leaving 11 bases between them. DNA of the CDR3: TGTGCCAGCAGCACACAGGGACCCCAAGAGACCCAGTACTTC. Translation gives CASSTQGPQETQYF.

The gene calls are TRBV29-1 and TRBJ1-5; 11 positions match TRBD1. Germline CDR1 and CDR2: SQVTM and ANQGSEA. V dropped 4 bases and J dropped 6; count of bases not matched to a gene: 8. The CDR3 is 15 residues long. CDR3 residues: CSVGAGQGAGQPQHF. The DNA for the CDR3 is TGCAGCGTTGGGGCCGGACAGGGGGCTGGTCAGCCCCAGCATTTT.

Only one count was recorded for this clone. This sequence joins TRBV7-3 and TRBJ2-7; TRBD1 aligns across 8 bases. The junction had 11 bases not matched to a gene; V was cut back by 5 bases and J by 2 bases. Germline lookup yields CDR1 SGHTA and CDR2 FQGTGA. The CDR3 length is 16 residues. The CDR3 nucleotides read TGTGCCAGCAGCCCCCATGGGCAGGGGGCCACCTACGAGCAGTACTTC. Translated, it gives CASSPHGQGATYEQYF.

The chain combines TRBV7-9 with TRBJ2-5; 9 nucleotides line up with TRBD2. After removal of 6 bases from V and 4 bases from J, the junction contained 3 bases not matched to a gene. In germline, CDR1 is SEHNR, CDR2 FQNEAQ (reference sequence). This CDR3 contains 13 residues. CDR3 sequence (DNA): TGTGCCAGCAGGTATAGCGGGAGAGAGACCCAGTACTTC. Its translation: CASRYSGRETQYF. The full variable domain, its missing parts supplied by reference TRBV7-9 and TRBJ2-5, is DTGVSQNPRHKITKRGQNVTFRCDPISEHNRLYWYRQTLGQGPEFLTYFQNEAQLEKSRLLSDRFSAERPKGSFSTLEIQRTEQGDSAMYLCASRYSGRETQYFGPGTRLLVL.